A selection of T cell receptor beta chains follows, all from one sample in a study of CD8 T cells in Susac syndrome. TCRdb used MiXCR to reprocess the immunoSEQ multiplex PCR reads, holding one entry per CDR3 protein. Of hundreds of thousands of distinct CDR3 sequences in the sample, approximately 89% are singletons; the top ten hold 0.18%. Sequenced material: CD8+ T cells from PBMCs. All receptors come from a human donor with multiple sclerosis. Each CDR3 is given with its conserved first and last residue. Each record gives: clone size, J gene, D gene, V gene, CDR3 length, CDR3 protein, CDR3 DNA. The D gene is left open where the match is weak. Rows give clone size only sometimes, using once, few, many, or a class for an expanded clone.

clone_size: .
j_call: TRBJ1-1
d_call: .
v_call: TRBV6-2/TRBV6-3
cdr3_length: 12
cdr3_aa: CASITPNTEAFF
cdr3_nt: TGTGCCAGCATAACTCCGAACACTGAAGCTTTCTTT

clone_size: .
j_call: TRBJ2-7
d_call: .
v_call: TRBV20-1
cdr3_length: 14
cdr3_aa: CSARDRGDTDEQYF
cdr3_nt: TGCAGTGCTAGAGATCGAGGCGATACGGACGAGCAGTACTTC

clone_size: few
j_call: TRBJ2-7
d_call: .
v_call: TRBV6-1
cdr3_length: 11
cdr3_aa: CASSTGSEQYF
cdr3_nt: TGTGCCAGCAGTACAGGGTCCGAGCAGTACTTC

clone_size: .
j_call: TRBJ2-7
d_call: .
v_call: TRBV19
cdr3_length: 15
cdr3_aa: CASSPASGELFGQYF
cdr3_nt: TGTGCCAGTAGCCCAGCCTCAGGGGAACTCTTCGGACAGTACTTC

clone_size: .
j_call: TRBJ2-6
d_call: TRBD2
v_call: TRBV5-4
cdr3_length: 15
cdr3_aa: CASSLGLAGANVLTF
cdr3_nt: TGTGCCAGCAGCTTGGGACTAGCGGGGGCCAACGTCCTGACTTTC

clone_size: .
j_call: TRBJ2-7
d_call: .
v_call: TRBV19
cdr3_length: 16
cdr3_aa: CASSPTAGDNSYEQYF
cdr3_nt: TGTGCCAGTAGTCCAACTGCGGGGGACAACTCCTACGAGCAGTACTTC

clone_size: .
j_call: TRBJ2-1
d_call: .
v_call: TRBV14
cdr3_length: 16
cdr3_aa: CASSQEMTGSYNEQFF
cdr3_nt: TGTGCCAGCAGCCAAGAAATGACAGGCTCCTACAATGAGCAGTTCTTC

clone_size: .
j_call: TRBJ2-1
d_call: TRBD2
v_call: TRBV30
cdr3_length: 15
cdr3_aa: CAWRAGTSGHNEQFF
cdr3_nt: TGTGCCTGGAGAGCCGGGACTAGCGGTCATAATGAGCAGTTCTTC

clone_size: .
j_call: TRBJ2-5
d_call: .
v_call: TRBV29-1
cdr3_length: 15
cdr3_aa: CSVERSGLGLETQYF
cdr3_nt: TGCAGCGTTGAACGGTCAGGTTTGGGATTAGAGACCCAGTACTTC

clone_size: .
j_call: TRBJ2-1
d_call: .
v_call: TRBV30
cdr3_length: 14
cdr3_aa: CAWIPWGVGNEQFF
cdr3_nt: TGTGCCTGGATTCCTTGGGGGGTGGGTAATGAGCAGTTCTTC

clone_size: .
j_call: TRBJ2-2
d_call: TRBD1
v_call: TRBV19
cdr3_length: 17
cdr3_aa: CASSLLDRRANTGELFF
cdr3_nt: TGTGCCAGTAGTCTCCTGGACAGGCGAGCGAACACCGGGGAGCTGTTTTTT

clone_size: .
j_call: TRBJ2-1
d_call: TRBD2
v_call: TRBV19
cdr3_length: 15
cdr3_aa: CASTSGTTSYNEQFF
cdr3_nt: TGTGCCAGTACCTCCGGGACTACATCCTACAATGAGCAGTTCTTC

clone_size: .
j_call: TRBJ1-1
d_call: .
v_call: TRBV27
cdr3_length: 14
cdr3_aa: CASSLTRGDTEAFF
cdr3_nt: TGTGCCAGCAGTTTAACCCGGGGAGACACTGAAGCTTTCTTT

clone_size: .
j_call: TRBJ1-2
d_call: TRBD1
v_call: TRBV27
cdr3_length: 15
cdr3_aa: CASSLTPGTVYGYTF
cdr3_nt: TGTGCCAGCAGTTTAACCCCGGGGACAGTCTATGGCTACACCTTC

clone_size: .
j_call: TRBJ2-1
d_call: TRBD2
v_call: TRBV3-1
cdr3_length: 18
cdr3_aa: CASSQGSNMRGGSHEQFF
cdr3_nt: TGTGCCAGCAGCCAAGGAAGTAATATGCGGGGGGGCTCGCATGAGCAGTTCTTC

clone_size: .
j_call: TRBJ2-7
d_call: TRBD2
v_call: TRBV6-5
cdr3_length: 15
cdr3_aa: CASSSGTSAFYEQYF
cdr3_nt: TGTGCCAGCAGTTCCGGGACTAGCGCCTTCTACGAGCAGTACTTC

clone_size: .
j_call: TRBJ2-3
d_call: .
v_call: TRBV7-9
cdr3_length: 12
cdr3_aa: CASSHMAGQQYF
cdr3_nt: TGTGCCAGCAGCCACATGGCGGGCCAGCAGTATTTT

clone_size: .
j_call: TRBJ1-1
d_call: .
v_call: TRBV6-1
cdr3_length: 13
cdr3_aa: CASIRGLNTEAFF
cdr3_nt: TGTGCCAGCATAAGGGGATTGAACACTGAAGCTTTCTTT

clone_size: .
j_call: TRBJ1-1
d_call: TRBD1
v_call: TRBV4-2
cdr3_length: 12
cdr3_aa: CATYRGGTEAFF
cdr3_nt: TGTGCCACCTACAGGGGAGGCACTGAAGCTTTCTTT

clone_size: .
j_call: TRBJ2-1
d_call: .
v_call: TRBV28
cdr3_length: 15
cdr3_aa: CASNLGGRLDNEQFF
cdr3_nt: TGTGCCAGCAACCTCGGGGGGCGGTTGGACAATGAGCAGTTCTTC